What follows are 30 T cell receptor beta chains derived from one specimen sequenced in a study of technical replicates of blood from several donors. Sequencing used immunoSEQ multiplex PCR; TCRdb keeps in-frame clones, though not all of them. The data show approximately 75,000 clones, 97% seen once. What was sequenced was T cells isolated from PBMCs. The receptors derive from a human donor in good health.

In its sample, this clone was seen once. The V gene is TRBV30, the J gene TRBJ1-5, with TRBD1 matching 7 bases. The CDR3 length is 14 residues. Germline CDR1 reads GTSNPN; CDR2 reads SVGIG (reference sequence). The V gene end was trimmed by 3 bases and the J gene end by 2 bases; junction bases not matched to a gene: 4. The CDR3 nucleotides are TGTGCCTGGAGGCCTACAGGGGGCAATCAGCCCCAGCATTTT. Translated: CAWRPTGGNQPQHF.

This clone was seen once. This rearrangement joins TRBV9 to TRBJ2-1, with 11 bases lining up with TRBD2. The CDR3 is 17 residues long. Germline V gene data show CDR1 as SGDLS and CDR2 as YYNGEE. J gave up 0 bases and V 3 bases, and 5 bases lay outside the gene matches. Here the CDR3 reads CASSGGTSGYSYNEQFF. The CDR3 DNA follows: TGTGCCAGCAGCGGGGGGACTAGCGGATACTCCTACAATGAGCAGTTCTTC.

This chain connects TRBV14 to TRBJ1-2; possible D gene TRBD1, 5 bases. The CDR3 contains 14 residues. Germline CDR1 and CDR2: SGHDN and FVKESK. Trimming removed 4 bases from V and 5 bases from J, with 14 bases in between. Here the CDR3 reads CASSLPDGHYGYTF. The CDR3 bases are TGTGCCAGCAGCCTCCCGGACGGACATTATGGCTACACCTTC.

CDR3 DNA: TGTGCCAGCAGCTTATCAGCGGGAGCCAATGAGCAGTTCTTC. This translates into CASSLSAGANEQFF. The V call is TRBV5-4, the J call TRBJ2-1, with 8 bases fitting TRBD2. CDR3 length: 14 amino acids. Germline trimming cut 2 bases from V and 6 bases from J; bases unmatched to any gene: 4. The germline CDR1 and CDR2 sequences are SGHNT and YYREEE (reference sequence). The full variable domain, in which reference TRBV5-4 and TRBJ2-1 provide the parts outside the CDR3, is ETGVTQSPTHLIKTRGQQVTLRCSSQSGHNTVSWYQQALGQGPQFIFQYYREEENGRGNFPPRFSGLQFPNYSSELNVNALELDDSALYLCASSLSAGANEQFFGPGTRLTVL.

The chain has TRBV19 and TRBJ1-2, with D maybe TRBD1 (5 bases). The CDR3 totals 16 residues. V was clipped by 3 bases and J by 4 bases, with 18 bases between them. The germline gives CDR1 LNHDA, CDR2 SQIVND (reference sequence). The CDR3 DNA reads TGTGCCAGTAGTATTAATTCTTGGGGCCTCAGCTATGGCTACACCTTC. It is translated as CASSINSWGLSYGYTF. The variable domain in full, with the rest retrieved from reference TRBV19 and TRBJ1-2, is DGGITQSPKYLFRKEGQNVTLSCEQNLNHDAMYWYRQDPGQGLRLIYYSQIVNDFQKGDIAEGYSVSREKKESFPLTVTSAQKNPTAFYLCASSINSWGLSYGYTFGSGTRLTVV.

The V call is TRBV5-1, the J call TRBJ2-3; 9 nucleotides match TRBD2. CDR1 SGHRS and CDR2 YFSETQ come from the germline V gene. V was clipped by 4 bases and J by 1 base; unmatched bases: 4. This CDR3 is 15 amino acids long. The DNA for the CDR3 is TGCGCCAGCAGCCCTATAGCGGGAGGCACAGATACGCAGTATTTT. The encoded protein is CASSPIAGGTDTQYF.

The rearrangement links TRBV2 to TRBJ2-7; TRBD2 is a possible D gene (5 bases). V lost 4 bases and J 3 bases, leaving 7 bases between the germline ends. Germline CDR1 SNHLY, CDR2 FYNNEI. The CDR3 has 12 residues. Here the CDR3 reads CASSVAGYEQYF. The CDR3 DNA follows: TGTGCCAGCAGTGTGGCGGGCTACGAGCAGTACTTC.

This rearrangement joins TRBV2 to TRBJ1-5; no definite D call. V was trimmed by 6 bases and J by 4 bases, leaving 13 bases between them. Germline V CDR1 and CDR2: SNHLY, FYNNEI. The CDR3 spans 14 residues. The CDR3 nucleotides are TGTGCCAGCAGCTTCCGGGTCCTAAATCAGCCCCAGCATTTT. Amino acids: CASSFRVLNQPQHF.

The V and J genes are TRBV25-1 and TRBJ1-4; D not certain. The CDR3 covers 13 residues. V gave up 6 bases and J gave up 0 bases, with 5 bases separating them. Germline-derived CDR1 and CDR2 are MGHDK and SYGVNS. CDR3 in DNA: TGTGCCAGCAGGTATTCAACTAATGAAAAACTGTTTTTT. It encodes CASRYSTNEKLFF.

V is TRBV7-6 and J is TRBJ1-1, with D perhaps TRBD1 (5 bases). Deletions cut 1 base from V and 0 bases from J, with 6 bases between. The CDR3 loop spans 14 amino acids. The germline V gene encodes CDR1 SGHVS and CDR2 FNYEAQ. In DNA form, the CDR3 reads TGTGCCAGCAGCTTAGAGGGGATGAACACTGAAGCTTTCTTT. It yields the protein CASSLEGMNTEAFF.

The rearrangement links TRBV9 to TRBJ2-2; 7 bases agree with TRBD2. V shed 2 bases and J 3 bases; nucleotides not matched to a gene: 4. Germline lookup yields CDR1 SGDLS and CDR2 YYNGEE. The CDR3 is 15 amino acids. CDR3 protein: CASSVGRAYTGELFF. The CDR3 DNA reads TGTGCCAGCAGCGTGGGGAGGGCTTACACCGGGGAGCTGTTTTTT.

This clone was counted many times. The chain couples TRBV7-9 to TRBJ2-7; unclear D gene. Germline lookup yields CDR1 SEHNR and CDR2 FQNEAQ (reference sequence). V lost 1 base and J lost 2, with 9 bases in between. This CDR3 comprises 14 residues. The CDR3 here is CASSLGFAAYEQYF. The CDR3 bases are TGTGCCAGCAGCTTAGGATTCGCGGCCTACGAGCAGTACTTC.

The genes are TRBV7-9 and TRBJ1-1; 7 nucleotides align to TRBD1. Unmatched junction bases numbered 4, after V lost 5 bases and J lost 4 bases. From germline, CDR1 is SEHNR and CDR2 FQNEAQ (reference sequence). CDR3 length equals 13 residues. CDR3 nucleotides: TGTGCCAGCAGCCCTTGGGACAGCACTGAAGCTTTCTTT. This gives the protein CASSPWDSTEAFF.

This chain connects TRBV4-3 to TRBJ2-1, with 7 nucleotides matching TRBD2. Germline V gene lookup returns CDR1 LGHNA and CDR2 YSLEER. The trim removed 0 bases at V and 1 base at J, leaving 0 bases unmatched. The CDR3 runs to 15 residues. The CDR3 DNA is TGCGCCAGCAGCCAAGAACTAGCGTCCTACAATGAGCAGTTCTTC. Translated: CASSQELASYNEQFF.

The chain couples TRBV27 to TRBJ2-7; TRBD1 matches at 9 bases. Germline CDR1 MNHEY, CDR2 SMNVEV (reference sequence). V shed 4 bases, J shed 4 bases, and the junction held 2 bases outside the gene matches. The CDR3 is 13 amino acids. CDR3 protein: CASSSGQGYEQYF. CDR3 DNA sequence: TGTGCCAGCAGTTCGGGACAGGGATACGAGCAGTACTTC.

The gene calls are TRBV5-1 and TRBJ2-1, with 10 bases matching TRBD2. V lost 4 bases and J lost 4; bases outside the gene matches: 5. There are 15 residues in the CDR3. Germline V gives CDR1 SGHRS, CDR2 YFSETQ. The CDR3: CASSLTSGEYNEQFF. The CDR3 DNA reads TGCGCCAGCAGCCTTACTAGCGGGGAGTACAATGAGCAGTTCTTC.

The chain is built from TRBV7-8 and TRBJ1-4; no clear D gene. The germline gives CDR1 SGHVS, CDR2 FQNEAQ. CDR3 length: 15 amino acids. V shed 1 base and J shed 5 bases, with 11 bases lying between them. The chain's CDR3 is CASSLVAQPNEKLFF. Written as DNA, the CDR3 is TGTGCCAGCAGCTTAGTGGCACAACCAAATGAAAAACTGTTTTTT. The full variable domain, rest sourced from reference TRBV7-8 and TRBJ1-4, is GAGVSQSPRYKVAKRGQDVALRCDPISGHVSLFWYQQALGQGPEFLTYFQNEAQLDKSGLPSDRFFAERPEGSVSTLKIQRTQQEDSAVYLCASSLVAQPNEKLFFGSGTQLSVL.

This chain links TRBV7-2 with TRBJ1-2, with 7 positions matching TRBD1. CDR1 is SGHTA, CDR2 FQGNSA, per germline. V lost 3 bases and J lost 4; bases outside the gene matches: 5. The CDR3 spans 14 residues. Written as DNA, the CDR3 is TGTGCCAGCAGCTTTGGGTCAGGGGGCTATGGCTACACCTTC. Translating it yields CASSFGSGGYGYTF. The full variable domain, in which reference TRBV7-2 and TRBJ1-2 provide the parts outside the CDR3, is GAGVSQSPSNKVTEKGKDVELRCDPISGHTALYWYRQSLGQGLEFLIYFQGNSAPDKSGLPSDRFSAERTGGSVSTLTIQRTQQEDSAVYLCASSFGSGGYGYTFGSGTRLTVV.

This chain connects TRBV20-1 to TRBJ2-7, with a tentative D call TRBD1 (5 bases). CDR1 is DFQATT and CDR2 is SNEGSKA in the germline V gene (reference sequence). This CDR3 is built from 11 residues. With 8 bases removed from V and 2 bases from J, the gap between germline ends came to 10 bases. CDR3 bases: TGCAGTCCCGACAGAGCCTACGAGCAGTACTTC. The encoded protein is CSPDRAYEQYF.

The rearrangement links TRBV27 to TRBJ2-2; D possibly corresponds to TRBD1 (5 bases). Germline assignment: CDR1 MNHEY and CDR2 SMNVEV (reference sequence). The CDR3 runs 14 residues. Trimming took off 7 bases at V and 4 bases at J, with 13 bases between the two ends. The CDR3, as DNA: TGTGCCAGCAAGAAGGACACCTTCACCGGGGAGCTGTTTTTT. Translating gives CASKKDTFTGELFF.

The rearrangement joins TRBV7-9 to TRBJ2-1; 10 bases are a match to TRBD1. V shed 0 bases and J 4 bases; nucleotides not matched to a gene: 12. The CDR3 consists of 19 residues. Germline loops: CDR1 SEHNR, CDR2 FQNEAQ (reference sequence). The CDR3 nucleotides are TGTGCCAGCAGCTTAGCCTTAATCCGCGGGACAGGGGAATACAATGAGCAGTTCTTC. Protein: CASSLALIRGTGEYNEQFF.

J is TRBJ2-3 and V is TRBV7-3, with a weak D call TRBD1 (5 bases). The CDR3 has 16 residues. CDR1 and CDR2 from the germline V gene are SGHTA and FQGTGA. Trimming stripped 1 base from V and 4 bases from J, with 15 bases between. Here the CDR3 reads CASSLSGQGWPDTQYF. Here the CDR3 DNA reads TGTGCCAGCAGCTTAAGTGGCCAGGGCTGGCCAGATACGCAGTATTTT.

The chain couples TRBV28 to TRBJ1-5, with 7 nucleotides matching TRBD1. The germline V gene has CDR1 MDHEN and CDR2 SYDVKM. The V and J ends lost 6 bases and 5 bases, in that order; junction bases with no gene match: 19. The CDR3 sequence is 18 residues long. The CDR3 here is CASSGQSGQQKMDQPQHF. CDR3 coding DNA: TGTGCCAGCAGCGGACAATCGGGACAGCAAAAAATGGATCAGCCCCAGCATTTT.

The chain carries TRBV4-1 and TRBJ2-7; 10 bases fit TRBD2. The CDR3 covers 15 residues. The V and J ends lost 4 bases and 2 bases, in that order; junction bases with no gene match: 5. The V gene's germline CDR1 is MGHRA and CDR2 YSYEKL. This chain's CDR3 is CASSPGLAATYEQYF. The DNA of the CDR3 is TGCGCCAGCAGCCCAGGACTAGCGGCAACCTACGAGCAGTACTTC.

V gene TRBV4-1 combines with J gene TRBJ1-1; 9 bases fit TRBD1. CDR1 is MGHRA, CDR2 YSYEKL, per germline. The CDR3 consists of 15 residues. Trimming removed 5 bases from V and 4 bases from J; junction bases left unmatched: 8. Here the CDR3 reads CASSAGTGWLTEAFF. The CDR3 nucleotides are TGCGCCAGCAGCGCCGGGACAGGGTGGCTCACTGAAGCTTTCTTT.

The CDR3 protein is CAWTLDRVQQYF. CDR3 DNA sequence: TGTGCCTGGACCTTAGACAGGGTCCAGCAGTACTTC. The chain combines TRBV30 with TRBJ2-7, with TRBD1 identical over 7 bases. With 4 bases clipped from V and 8 bases from J, the junction kept 8 bases outside the gene matches. The CDR3 has 12 residues. The germline CDR1 and CDR2 sequences are GTSNPN and SVGIG (reference sequence).

The chain links TRBV4-1 to TRBJ2-7; tentatively, D is TRBD2 (6 bases). The CDR3 totals 14 residues. Germline CDR1 is MGHRA and CDR2 is YSYEKL. V lost 1 base, J lost 4 bases, and 11 bases lay in between. The CDR3 is CASSQAKGTYEQYF. The CDR3 DNA is TGCGCCAGCAGCCAAGCCAAAGGGACTTACGAGCAGTACTTC.

V usage is TRBV6-1 and J usage is TRBJ1-1, with TRBD1 as a possible D gene (6 bases). This CDR3 is built from 15 residues. In germline, CDR1 is MNHNS, CDR2 SASEGT. V was clipped by 9 bases and J by 5 bases, with 22 bases between them. The CDR3 is CASNRDKTRNTEAFF. For the CDR3, the DNA is TGTGCCAGTAACCGGGACAAAACTCGAAATACTGAAGCTTTCTTT.

V and J are TRBV27 and TRBJ2-7; 8 bases are shared with TRBD1. The CDR3 contains 16 residues. Germline V CDR1 and CDR2: MNHEY, SMNVEV (reference sequence). With V trimmed by 7 bases and J by 3 bases, 14 bases remained unmatched. The CDR3 spells CASNRISAQGVYEQYF. Here the CDR3 DNA reads TGTGCCAGCAACCGAATCTCCGCACAGGGGGTCTACGAGCAGTACTTC.

V is TRBV6-5 and J is TRBJ2-7, with 11 bases identical to TRBD1. The ends lost 1 base at V and 7 bases at J; junction bases unmatched: 6. There are 15 residues in the CDR3. Germline CDR1 and CDR2: MNHEY and SVGAGI. The CDR3 DNA reads TGTGCCAGCAGTTACTTTGGACAGGGGGCGGAAGAGCAGTACTTC. Its translation: CASSYFGQGAEEQYF.